This record concerns one TCR beta chain sequence. The antigen is unknown. Trimming took off 2 bases at V and 2 bases at J, with 12 bases between the two ends. Per the germline V gene, CDR1 is MNHEY and CDR2 is SVGAGI. The CDR3 is 16 residues long. The data were taken from a study of blood T cells in healthy people across ages. The study, taken as a whole, reports: While age rose, TCR beta diversity per million T cells dropped in a roughly linear way.

With a J-beta primer mix and a sample-barcoded 5' primer, a second PCR ran 7 to 11 cycles. Each cDNA molecule was tagged by a template-switch adaptor that had 12 random nucleotides. Via MiXCR, TCRdb re-called the 5' RACE reads, giving one row per CDR3 protein. The repertoire holds about 640,000 distinct CDR3 sequences, with around 54% as singletons. Material: blood. The receptor was isolated from a man between 60 and 75 years old in good health. The chain couples TRBV6-5 to TRBJ2-2; D may match TRBD1 or TRBD2 (5 bases each). The CDR3 reads CASSYTGTPNTGELFF. The CDR3 DNA is TGTGCCAGCAGTTACACGGGGACCCCCAACACCGGGGAGCTGTTTTTT.